Below are 22 T cell receptor beta chains sequenced from a single sample in a study of blood T cell repertoires in COVID-19. Here immunoSEQ multiplex PCR was the method, and the copy in TCRdb shows in-frame clones only, minus some. Of around 98,000 clones in the sample, nearly 90% were seen once. The sequenced sample was peripheral blood. All receptors derive from a man aged 70-80 years with acute or convalescent COVID-19.

V usage is TRBV14 and J usage is TRBJ2-3, with TRBD1 identical over 8 bases. Germline V gene lookup returns CDR1 SGHDN and CDR2 FVKESK. The CDR3 is made up of 13 amino acids. V was pared by 1 base and J by 7 bases, with 1 base of the junction left unmatched. The CDR3 region has the DNA TGTGCCAGCAGCCAAGGGACAGGGAATACGCAGTATTTT. Its translation: CASSQGTGNTQYF.

This clone was found once. The chain employs TRBV5-1 and TRBJ1-1; D perhaps matches TRBD1 (5 bases). Germline V gene data show CDR1 as SGHRS and CDR2 as YFSETQ. The CDR3 length is 14 residues. Trimming removed 2 bases from V and 6 bases from J, with 14 bases in between. The CDR3 loop reads CASSLEFRGAEAFF. Here the CDR3 DNA reads TGCGCCAGCAGCTTAGAATTCCGGGGGGCTGAAGCTTTCTTT.

This clone was found a few times. The rearrangement uses TRBV2 and TRBJ2-7, with D possibly matching TRBD1 (6 bases). Germline V gene sequence: CDR1 SNHLY, CDR2 FYNNEI. The germline V and J ends were trimmed by 5 bases and 4 bases, with 9 bases remaining between them. CDR3 length equals 12 residues. For the CDR3, the DNA is TGTGCCAGCAGTCAGACAGGTTACGAGCAGTACGTC. Translation gives CASSQTGYEQYV.

This chain connects TRBV7-9 to TRBJ1-5, with TRBD1 matching over 10 bases. The germline CDR1 and CDR2 sequences are SEHNR and FQNEAQ (reference sequence). There are 19 residues in the CDR3. The ends lost 2 bases at V and 5 bases at J; junction bases unmatched: 15. This CDR3 reads CASSLWSGTGVRLDQPQHF. CDR3 bases: TGTGCCAGCAGCTTATGGTCCGGGACAGGGGTCAGATTGGATCAGCCCCAGCATTTT.

The chain couples TRBV28 to TRBJ1-3, with 9 bases matching TRBD1. The CDR3 extends over 15 amino acids. The junction had 6 bases not matched to a gene; V was cut back by 5 bases and J by 4 bases. From germline, CDR1 is MDHEN and CDR2 SYDVKM. CDR3 sequence: CASSPGQGKGNTIYF. The CDR3, as DNA: TGTGCCAGCAGTCCTGGACAGGGGAAAGGAAACACCATATATTTT.

The chain uses TRBV6-5 and TRBJ2-7, with no clear D. Per germline, CDR1 MNHEY and CDR2 SVGAGI. CDR3 size: 16 residues. Trimming left V 0 bases short and J 2 bases short, with 14 bases between. This CDR3 is CASSYSGLGSAYEQYF. CDR3 nucleotide sequence: TGTGCCAGCAGTTACTCGGGTTTGGGCAGTGCCTACGAGCAGTACTTC.

For this clone: At one end the junction does not follow the germline gene, possibly because of a read error. The genes are TRBV14 and TRBJ1-3; D not resolved. CDR1 and CDR2 (germline): SGHDN, FVKESK. The CDR3 has 13 amino acids. CDR3 amino acids: CASNQVEGNTIYF. The CDR3 DNA reads as TGTGCCAGCAACCAAGTGGAGGGCAACACCATATATTTT.

V and J are TRBV5-4 and TRBJ2-1; 8 positions match TRBD2. The CDR3 extends over 14 amino acids. Unmatched junction bases numbered 7, after V lost 1 base and J lost 10 bases. Per germline, CDR1 SGHNT and CDR2 YYREEE (reference sequence). CDR3 bases: TGTGCCAGCAGCTTGATCGGGGGGGCAAGGGAGCAGTTCTTC. Encoded protein: CASSLIGGAREQFF.

The chain joins TRBV5-1 to TRBJ2-7; 8 bases align to TRBD1. The germline CDR1 and CDR2 sequences are SGHRS and YFSETQ. The CDR3 length is 15 residues. After removal of 3 bases from V and 1 base from J, the junction contained 6 bases not matched to a gene. CDR3 sequence (DNA): TGCGCCAGCAGCTGGTCGGACAGGGCTTCCTACGAGCAGTACTTC. It encodes CASSWSDRASYEQYF.

The rearrangement joins TRBV6-9 to TRBJ2-7; 10 positions match TRBD1. The CDR3 sequence is 16 residues long. The germline V gene has CDR1 MNHGY and CDR2 SVAAGI. J was trimmed by 4 bases and V by 0 bases; bases with no gene match: 6. DNA for the CDR3: TGTGCCAGCAGTTATTCGAGCACGGGACAGGGGTACGAGCAGTACTTC. Its translation: CASSYSSTGQGYEQYF.

The V call is TRBV28, the J call TRBJ2-4, with D possibly TRBD1 on 5 matching bases. The germline V gene has CDR1 MDHEN and CDR2 SYDVKM. This CDR3 is 14 amino acids long. Trimming stripped 3 bases from V and 6 bases from J, with 12 bases between. The CDR3 spells CASSFLDRGNIQYF. The CDR3 DNA is TGTGCCAGCAGTTTTCTTGATAGGGGAAACATTCAGTACTTC.

The chain carries TRBV11-1 and TRBJ2-7, with TRBD1 matching over 10 bases. The CDR3 covers 16 residues. CDR1 is SGHAT, CDR2 FQDESV, per germline (reference sequence). The ends lost 6 bases at V and 3 bases at J; junction bases unmatched: 11. The CDR3 is CASRIKGTGAIYEQYF. The CDR3 bases are TGTGCCAGCAGAATAAAGGGGACAGGGGCTATCTACGAGCAGTACTTC.

V is TRBV2 and J is TRBJ1-1; D gene ambiguous. The CDR3 has 12 residues. V was clipped by 6 bases and J by 3 bases, with 8 bases between them. Looked up from germline, CDR1 is SNHLY and CDR2 is FYNNEI. CDR3 sequence reads: CASREQYTEAFF. CDR3 DNA: TGTGCCAGCAGAGAACAGTACACTGAAGCTTTCTTT.

V usage is TRBV5-1 and J usage is TRBJ2-2; 10 nucleotides align to TRBD2. The J segment lost 4 bases and the V segment lost 0 bases, leaving 6 bases of the junction unmatched. The CDR3 loop spans 17 amino acids. Per the germline V gene, CDR1 is SGHRS and CDR2 is YFSETQ. The chain's CDR3 is CASSLDASGGFTGELFF. CDR3 nucleotides: TGCGCCAGCAGCTTGGACGCTAGCGGGGGATTCACCGGGGAGCTGTTTTTT.

The rearrangement joins TRBV5-4 to TRBJ2-1, with 14 positions matching TRBD2. V dropped 4 bases and J dropped 7; count of bases not matched to a gene: 7. Per the germline V gene, CDR1 is SGHNT and CDR2 is YYREEE (reference sequence). CDR3 length: 16 amino acids. The CDR3 DNA sequence: TGTGCCAGCAGCCCACCGGGACTAGCGGGGGCTAATGAGCAGTTCTTC. Translation: CASSPPGLAGANEQFF. Complete variable domain (other parts from reference TRBV5-4 and TRBJ2-1): ETGVTQSPTHLIKTRGQQVTLRCSSQSGHNTVSWYQQALGQGPQFIFQYYREEENGRGNFPPRFSGLQFPNYSSELNVNALELDDSALYLCASSPPGLAGANEQFFGPGTRLTVL.

This chain links TRBV29-1 with TRBJ1-1; tentative D call: TRBD1 (5 bases). The germline V gene has CDR1 SQVTM and CDR2 ANQGSEA. This CDR3 has 12 amino acids. Trimming took 3 bases from V and 6 from J, leaving 11 bases between them. The chain's CDR3 is CSVDRQGSEAFF. The DNA for the CDR3 is TGCAGCGTTGACCGGCAGGGCTCTGAAGCTTTCTTT.

This rearrangement joins TRBV7-8 to TRBJ2-2; 9 bases fit TRBD2. Germline CDR1 is SGHVS and CDR2 is FQNEAQ. The length of the CDR3 is 17 residues. Losses at the gene ends were 4 bases for V and 2 bases for J; bases not matched to a gene: 8. CDR3 in amino acids: CASSSSGGPSNTGELFF. The CDR3 nucleotides read TGTGCCAGCAGCTCGAGCGGGGGGCCCAGCAACACCGGGGAGCTGTTTTTT.

This clone has a single count. This CDR3 is CASSVAAGGVGTGELFF. The CDR3 DNA is TGTGCCAGCAGCGTAGCTGCGGGGGGCGTAGGCACCGGGGAGCTGTTTTTT. The V and J genes are TRBV9 and TRBJ2-2; 8 bases are a match to TRBD2. Germline values: CDR1 SGDLS, CDR2 YYNGEE. The ends lost 0 bases at V and 4 bases at J; junction bases unmatched: 8. This CDR3 is built from 17 residues.

The CDR3 is CASRGLAYNEQFF. CDR3 bases: TGTGCCAGCAGAGGACTAGCCTACAATGAGCAGTTCTTC. This sequence joins TRBV6-5 and TRBJ2-1; 7 bases fit TRBD2. Germline CDR1 reads MNHEY; CDR2 reads SVGAGI. The CDR3 has 13 residues. The V segment lost 6 bases and the J segment 2 bases; nucleotides outside the gene matches: 1.

The rearrangement links TRBV13 to TRBJ2-1, with D possibly TRBD1 on 6 matching bases. Germline loops: CDR1 PRHDT, CDR2 FYEKMQ (reference sequence). The V end lost 6 bases, the J end lost 5 bases, and 14 bases lay between the germline ends. The CDR3 length is 14 residues. The CDR3 is CASSRPTGNNEQFF. In DNA, the CDR3 is TGTGCCAGCAGTCGTCCTACAGGGAACAATGAGCAGTTCTTC.

The V gene is TRBV5-1, the J gene TRBJ1-2; 7 nucleotides match TRBD1. This CDR3 comprises 15 residues. The J segment lost 4 bases and the V segment lost 0 bases, leaving 6 bases of the junction unmatched. Germline-derived CDR1 and CDR2 are SGHRS and YFSETQ. CDR3 coding DNA: TGCGCCAGCAGCTTGGTTGGTGGGGACAGCTATGGCTACACCTTC. It encodes CASSLVGGDSYGYTF. The variable domain in full, completed from reference TRBV5-1 and TRBJ1-2, reads KAGVTQTPRYLIKTRGQQVTLSCSPISGHRSVSWYQQTPGQGLQFLFEYFSETQRNKGNFPGRFSGRQFSNSRSEMNVSTLELGDSALYLCASSLVGGDSYGYTFGSGTRLTVV.

This clone was seen only once. The V gene is TRBV10-3, the J gene TRBJ1-1; D may be TRBD1 (5 bases). The V gene's germline CDR1 is ENHRY and CDR2 SYGVKD. The CDR3 spans 13 residues. The V gene lost 0 bases and the J gene lost 6 bases, with 8 bases spanning the gap. In nucleotides, the CDR3 is TGTGCCATCAGTGAGTCGGAAGGGGCTGAAGCTTTCTTT. It translates to CAISESEGAEAFF.